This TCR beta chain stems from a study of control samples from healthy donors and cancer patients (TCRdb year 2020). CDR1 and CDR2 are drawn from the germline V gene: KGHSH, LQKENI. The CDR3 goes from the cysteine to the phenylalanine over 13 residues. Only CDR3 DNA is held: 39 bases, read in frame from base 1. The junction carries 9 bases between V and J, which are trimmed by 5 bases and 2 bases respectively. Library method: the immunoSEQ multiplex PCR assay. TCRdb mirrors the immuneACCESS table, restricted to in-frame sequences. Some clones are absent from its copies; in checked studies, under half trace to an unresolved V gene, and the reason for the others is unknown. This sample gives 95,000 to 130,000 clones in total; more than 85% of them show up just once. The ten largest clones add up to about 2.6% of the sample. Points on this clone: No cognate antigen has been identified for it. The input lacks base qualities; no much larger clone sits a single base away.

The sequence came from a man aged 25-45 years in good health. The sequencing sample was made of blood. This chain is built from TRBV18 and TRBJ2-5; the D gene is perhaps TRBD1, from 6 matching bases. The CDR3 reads CASSWGLQETQYF. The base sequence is TGTGCCAGCTCATGGGGGCTACAAGAGACCCAGTACTTC.